Here is one T cell receptor beta chain with its context. This entry belongs to a study of cytomegalovirus exposure and HLA in healthy donors. The CDR3 totals 15 residues. V lost 3 bases to trimming and J lost 3 bases, with 17 bases between them. Germline V CDR1 and CDR2: GTSNPN, SVGIG (reference sequence). Measured with immunoSEQ multiplex PCR; TCRdb has only the in-frame clones, and not every one. The sample includes approximately 270,000 clones, roughly 85% of them seen just once. This sequence joins TRBV30 and TRBJ2-5, with D maybe TRBD2 (6 bases). The sequence derives from a woman aged 18-35 years in good health and CMV-seronegative. The material sequenced was PBMCs. In nucleotides, the CDR3 is TGTGCCTGGAGCCCGGCCGTAAGGAGGGAAGAGACCCAGTACTTC. This translates into CAWSPAVRREETQYF.